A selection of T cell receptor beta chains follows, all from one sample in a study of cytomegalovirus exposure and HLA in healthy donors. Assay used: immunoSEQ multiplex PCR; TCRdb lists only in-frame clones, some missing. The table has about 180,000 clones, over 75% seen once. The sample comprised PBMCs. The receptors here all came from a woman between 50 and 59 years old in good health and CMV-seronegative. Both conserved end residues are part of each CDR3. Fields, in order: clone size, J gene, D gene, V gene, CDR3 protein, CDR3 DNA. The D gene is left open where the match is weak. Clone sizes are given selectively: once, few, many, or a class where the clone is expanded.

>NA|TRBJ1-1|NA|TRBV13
CASATNTEAFF
TGTGCCAGCGCGACAAACACTGAAGCTTTCTTT
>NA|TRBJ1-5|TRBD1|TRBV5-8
CATTGTGLNQPQHF
TGTGCAACAACGGGGACAGGCCTCAATCAGCCCCAGCATTTT
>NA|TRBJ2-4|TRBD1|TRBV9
CASSVYMRTGKYF
TGTGCCAGCAGCGTCTATATGAGGACAGGGAAGTACTTC
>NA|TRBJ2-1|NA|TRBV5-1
CASKKIQGNNEQFF
TGCGCCAGCAAAAAAATCCAGGGAAACAATGAGCAGTTCTTC
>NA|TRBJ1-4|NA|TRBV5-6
CASSLDRDLGEKLFF
TGTGCCAGCAGCTTGGACAGGGATCTAGGTGAAAAACTGTTTTTT
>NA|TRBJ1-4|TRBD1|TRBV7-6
CASSLSGTANEKLFF
TGTGCCAGCAGCTTATCCGGGACAGCAAATGAAAAACTGTTTTTT
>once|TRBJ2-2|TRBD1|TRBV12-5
CASGSGPGQGIGELFF
TGTGCTAGTGGTTCCGGCCCGGGACAGGGTATCGGGGAGCTGTTTTTT
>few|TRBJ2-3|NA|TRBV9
CASSEGGLSTDTQYF
TGTGCCAGCAGCGAGGGGGGGCTTAGCACAGATACGCAGTATTTT
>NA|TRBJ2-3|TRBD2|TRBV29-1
CSVETIAGSLTDTQYF
TGCAGCGTTGAAACGATAGCGGGGTCCCTTACAGATACGCAGTATTTT
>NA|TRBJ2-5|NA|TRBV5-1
CASSLDLETQYF
TGCGCCAGCAGCCTGGACTTGGAGACCCAGTACTTC
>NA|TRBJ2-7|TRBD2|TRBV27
CASRLSGTSNEQYF
TGTGCCAGCAGATTATCCGGGACTAGTAACGAGCAGTACTTC
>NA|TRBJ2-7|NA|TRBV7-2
CASSYLERSSYEQYF
TGTGCCAGCAGCTACCTTGAGCGGAGTTCCTACGAGCAGTACTTC
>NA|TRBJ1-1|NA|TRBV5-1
CASSFVTLDEEAFF
TGCGCCAGCAGCTTCGTGACACTCGACGAAGAAGCTTTCTTT
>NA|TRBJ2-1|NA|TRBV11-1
CASSLVGGGSYNEQFF
TGTGCCAGCAGCTTAGTAGGGGGGGGATCCTACAATGAGCAGTTCTTC
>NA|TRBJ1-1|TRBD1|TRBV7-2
CASSIRTGREAFF
TGTGCCAGCAGCATCCGGACAGGGCGGGAAGCTTTCTTT
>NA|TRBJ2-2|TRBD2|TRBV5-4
CASSLGLAYTGELFF
TGTGCCAGCAGCTTGGGACTAGCCTACACCGGGGAGCTGTTTTTT
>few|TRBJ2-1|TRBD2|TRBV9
CASSAGTSGKYNEQFF
TGTGCCAGCAGCGCAGGGACTAGCGGGAAGTACAATGAGCAGTTCTTC
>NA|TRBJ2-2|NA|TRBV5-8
CASSLSGSNTGELFF
TGTGCCAGCAGCTTGTCAGGGTCGAACACCGGGGAGCTGTTTTTT
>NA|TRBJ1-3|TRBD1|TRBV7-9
CASSPTGTGNTIYF
TGTGCCAGCAGCCCGACAGGGACCGGAAACACCATATATTTT
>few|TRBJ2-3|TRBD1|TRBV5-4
CASSSGQGAIDTQYF
TGTGCCAGCAGCTCCGGACAGGGGGCGATAGATACGCAGTATTTT
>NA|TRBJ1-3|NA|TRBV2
CASSDWQGGTIYF
TGTGCCAGCAGTGACTGGCAGGGAGGCACCATATATTTT
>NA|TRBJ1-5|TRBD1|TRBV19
CASSTSLGQLGQPQHF
TGTGCCAGTAGTACCTCCTTGGGACAGTTAGGTCAGCCCCAGCATTTT
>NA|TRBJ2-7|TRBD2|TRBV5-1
CASSLAQGLVYEQYF
TGCGCCAGCAGCTTGGCCCAGGGACTAGTTTACGAGCAGTACTTC